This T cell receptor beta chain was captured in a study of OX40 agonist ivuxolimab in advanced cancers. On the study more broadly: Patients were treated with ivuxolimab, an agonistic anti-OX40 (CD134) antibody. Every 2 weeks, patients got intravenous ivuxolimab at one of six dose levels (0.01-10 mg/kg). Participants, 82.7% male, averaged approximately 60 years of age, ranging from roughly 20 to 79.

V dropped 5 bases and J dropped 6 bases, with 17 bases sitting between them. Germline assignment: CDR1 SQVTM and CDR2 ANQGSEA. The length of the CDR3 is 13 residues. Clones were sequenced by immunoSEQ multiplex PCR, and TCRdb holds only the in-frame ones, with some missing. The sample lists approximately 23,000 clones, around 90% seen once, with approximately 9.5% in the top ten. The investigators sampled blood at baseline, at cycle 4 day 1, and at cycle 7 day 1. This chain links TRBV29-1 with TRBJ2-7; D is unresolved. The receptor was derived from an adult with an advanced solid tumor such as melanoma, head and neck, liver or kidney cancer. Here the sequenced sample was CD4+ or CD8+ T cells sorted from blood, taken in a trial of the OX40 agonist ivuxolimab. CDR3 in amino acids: CSVTNLKDGEQYF. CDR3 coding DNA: TGCAGCGTTACGAACTTAAAAGACGGCGAGCAGTACTTC.